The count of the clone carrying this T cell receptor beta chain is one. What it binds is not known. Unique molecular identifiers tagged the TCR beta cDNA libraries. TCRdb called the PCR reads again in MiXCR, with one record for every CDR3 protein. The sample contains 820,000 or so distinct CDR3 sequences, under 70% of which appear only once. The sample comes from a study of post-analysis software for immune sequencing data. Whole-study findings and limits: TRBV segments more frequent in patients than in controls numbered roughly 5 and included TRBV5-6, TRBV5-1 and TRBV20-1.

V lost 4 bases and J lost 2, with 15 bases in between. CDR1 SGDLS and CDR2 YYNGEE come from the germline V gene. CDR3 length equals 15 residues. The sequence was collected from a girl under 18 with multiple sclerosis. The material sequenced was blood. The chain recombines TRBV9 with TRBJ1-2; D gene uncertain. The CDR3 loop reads CASSQSTPLNYGYTF. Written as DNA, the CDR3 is TGTGCCAGCAGCCAATCCACACCACTCAACTATGGCTACACCTTC.